The 31 T cell receptor beta chains below were found in one sample sequenced in a study of blood T cells in healthy people across ages. Using a J-beta primer mix together with a sample-barcoded 5' primer, a second PCR was run for roughly 6 to 12 cycles. TCRdb fed the 5' RACE reads into MiXCR, producing one record per CDR3 protein. This repertoire shows 800,000 to 1,300,000 distinct CDR3 sequences, less than 25% found once; its top ten account for about 0.69%. These data were likewise used in another study, on T cells of mothers and their children.

What was sequenced was blood. These receptor sequences come from a girl aged 2 to 9 in good health.

The chain employs TRBV7-9 and TRBJ1-1; D is undetermined. This CDR3 has 14 amino acids. The V and J ends lost 2 bases and 8 bases respectively, with 15 bases between them. Looked up from germline, CDR1 is SEHNR and CDR2 is FQNEAQ (reference sequence). CDR3 DNA sequence: TGTGCCAGCAGCTTATCATTAGTGCCCCAGGAAGCTTTCTTT. It encodes CASSLSLVPQEAFF. Variable domain in full (rest from reference TRBV7-9 and TRBJ1-1): DTGVSQNPRHKITKRGQNVTFRCDPISEHNRLYWYRQTLGQGPEFLTYFQNEAQLEKSRLLSDRFSAERPKGSFSTLEIQRTEQGDSAMYLCASSLSLVPQEAFFGQGTRLTVV.

The chain carries TRBV6-2 or TRBV6-3 and TRBJ2-5, with D possibly called TRBD1 or TRBD2 (5 bases each). Judging by the DNA end, TRBJ2-1 fits better; the J call may be wrong. Germline CDR1 and CDR2: MNHEY and SVGEGT. CDR3 length: 17 amino acids. This CDR3 reads CASSFLLLDGALDEQFF. In DNA form, the CDR3 reads TGTGCCAGCAGTTTCCTCCTACTAGACGGGGCTTTGGATGAGCAGTTCTTC.

This clonotype showed up just a few times. The CDR3 region is CASSQEDEETQYF. As DNA, the CDR3 is TGCGCCAGCAGCCAAGAGGACGAGGAGACCCAGTACTTC. The V call is TRBV4-3, the J call TRBJ2-5; no definite D call. In germline, CDR1 is LGHNA, CDR2 YSLEER. The ends were cut back, 0 bases at V and 5 bases at J, with 7 bases in the middle. The CDR3 totals 13 residues.

This rearrangement joins TRBV29-1 to TRBJ2-3; TRBD1 aligns across 9 bases. Germline-derived CDR1 and CDR2 are SQVTM and ANQGSEA. CDR3 length: 15 amino acids. V was pared by 2 bases and J by 2 bases, with 5 bases of the junction left unmatched. The CDR3 region has the DNA TGCAGCGTTGAATTGGGACAGGGAAACACAGATACGCAGTATTTT. It encodes CSVELGQGNTDTQYF.

The V call is TRBV14, the J call TRBJ2-2, with D uncertain. V lost 6 bases and J lost 5, with 13 bases in between. There are 14 residues in the CDR3. The germline V gene has CDR1 SGHDN and CDR2 FVKESK. CDR3 nucleotides: TGTGCCAGCAGTATCCAAATGGGGACCGGGGAGCTGTTTTTT. The encoded protein is CASSIQMGTGELFF. The complete variable domain, with remaining parts taken from reference TRBV14 and TRBJ2-2, reads EAGVTQFPSHSVIEKGQTVTLRCDPISGHDNLYWYRRVMGKEIKFLLHFVKESKQDESGMPNNRFLAERTGGTYSTLKVQPAELEDSGVYFCASSIQMGTGELFFGEGSRLTVL.

This chain connects TRBV27 to TRBJ1-4; D not certain. The CDR3 contains 14 residues. Trimming cost V 8 bases and J 8 bases, with 18 bases left between them. Germline-derived CDR1 and CDR2 are MNHEY and SMNVEV (reference sequence). CDR3 sequence reads: CASAAAEGGEKLFF. The CDR3 region has the DNA TGTGCCAGCGCCGCGGCGGAGGGAGGGGAAAAACTGTTTTTT.

This clonotype has just a few counts. This chain links TRBV29-1 with TRBJ2-1; no clear D gene. V gave up 2 bases and J gave up 5 bases, with 10 bases separating them. CDR3 length: 13 amino acids. The germline V gene has CDR1 SQVTM and CDR2 ANQGSEA. CDR3 coding DNA: TGCAGCGTTGAAAAGGCAAATAACAATGAGCAGTTCTTC. This sequence encodes CSVEKANNNEQFF.

The chain employs TRBV20-1 and TRBJ1-2, with D hard to call. The CDR3 contains 12 residues. In germline, CDR1 is DFQATT, CDR2 SNEGSKA (reference sequence). V lost 0 bases, J lost 4 bases, and 6 bases lay in between. CDR3 coding DNA: TGCAGTGCTAGAGACGCACGCTATGGCTACACCTTC. It encodes CSARDARYGYTF.

This clonotype was seen only a few times. The chain has TRBV5-5 and TRBJ2-1; no firm D call. The CDR3 covers 13 residues. Trimming shortened V by 0 bases and J by 7 bases, and 8 bases separated the two germline ends. Germline lookup yields CDR1 SGHKS and CDR2 YYEKEE (reference sequence). The CDR3 protein is CASSLVPANEQFF. For the CDR3, the DNA is TGTGCCAGCAGCTTGGTGCCGGCGAATGAGCAGTTCTTC.

This clonotype was seen more than once but under ten times. The chain is built from TRBV24-1 and TRBJ2-1; D may be TRBD2 (6 bases). The CDR3 spans 14 residues. The germline CDR1 and CDR2 sequences are KGHDR and SFDVKD. V was cut by 6 bases and J by 9 bases, with 17 bases left in between. The CDR3 region is CATSLGLDTTEQFF. CDR3 nucleotides: TGTGCCACCAGTCTGGGACTCGACACAACTGAGCAGTTCTTC.

The gene calls are TRBV28 and TRBJ2-4; D might be TRBD1 (5 bases). Deletions cut 5 bases from V and 0 bases from J, with 8 bases between. The length of the CDR3 is 14 residues. Germline V gene sequence: CDR1 MDHEN, CDR2 SYDVKM. The CDR3 spells CASSHRQAKNIQYF. The CDR3 bases are TGTGCCAGCAGTCACAGGCAAGCCAAAAACATTCAGTACTTC.

This clonotype was seen a few times. V and J are TRBV3-1 and TRBJ2-7; D is unclear. The germline CDR1 and CDR2 sequences are LGHDT and YNNKEL (reference sequence). The CDR3 is made up of 13 amino acids. Trimming cost V 3 bases and J 1 base, with 7 bases left between them. The CDR3 DNA reads TGTGCCAGCAGCCATCCGGATTCCTACGAGCAGTACTTC. Translated, it gives CASSHPDSYEQYF.

This clonotype was counted at least ten times. The chain joins TRBV7-9 to TRBJ2-5, with TRBD1 as a possible D gene (5 bases). Germline-derived CDR1 and CDR2 are SEHNR and FQNEAQ (reference sequence). With 3 bases removed from V and 1 base from J, the gap between germline ends came to 9 bases. The CDR3 consists of 14 residues. The chain's CDR3 is CASSLGQAQETQYF. DNA of the CDR3: TGTGCCAGCAGCTTGGGGCAGGCCCAAGAGACCCAGTACTTC.

This clonotype occurred a few times. The chain joins TRBV9 to TRBJ1-4; D not resolved. The CDR3 is 17 residues long. Trimming took off 4 bases at V and 0 bases at J, with 16 bases between the two ends. Germline CDR1 SGDLS, CDR2 YYNGEE. The CDR3 region is CASSLIRRWATNEKLFF. CDR3 DNA sequence: TGTGCCAGCAGCCTCATCCGACGGTGGGCAACTAATGAAAAACTGTTTTTT.

This clonotype was counted a few times. The rearrangement links TRBV6-6 to TRBJ2-7; 10 nucleotides agree with TRBD1. Germline V gene lookup returns CDR1 MNHNY and CDR2 SVGAGI (reference sequence). V lost 5 bases to trimming and J lost 5 bases; unmatched junction nucleotides: 9. This CDR3 is built from 15 residues. The CDR3, as DNA: TGTGCCAGCAGTGCAAAGGACAGGGGGTACCACGAGCAGTACTTC. This gives the protein CASSAKDRGYHEQYF.

The chain combines TRBV29-1 with TRBJ2-5, with TRBD2 matching 12 bases. Matching the DNA end better, TRBJ2-1 makes the J call doubtful. CDR1 SQVTM and CDR2 ANQGSEA come from the germline V gene. This CDR3 contains 13 residues. CDR3: CSIRLAGDDEQFF. Written as DNA, the CDR3 is TGCAGCATCCGACTAGCGGGAGACGATGAGCAGTTCTTC.

This chain connects TRBV20-1 to TRBJ2-5; TRBD2 matches at 12 bases. This CDR3 spans 16 amino acids. V shed 2 bases and J 4 bases; nucleotides not matched to a gene: 8. The germline CDR1 and CDR2 sequences are DFQATT and SNEGSKA (reference sequence). The CDR3 spells CSARTASGGVAETQYF. The CDR3 bases are TGCAGTGCTAGAACGGCTAGCGGGGGGGTTGCAGAGACCCAGTACTTC.

The rearrangement joins TRBV7-6 to TRBJ2-7; D may correspond to TRBD1 or TRBD2 (5 bases each). The CDR3 contains 15 residues. In germline, CDR1 is SGHVS, CDR2 FNYEAQ. Trimming took 0 bases from V and 2 from J, leaving 11 bases between them. Here the CDR3 DNA reads TGTGCCAGCAGCTTAGCGCGAGGGGCTACCTACGAGCAGTACTTC. Translated: CASSLARGATYEQYF.

The CDR3 loop reads CASSDTGKLGNTIYF. The CDR3 bases are TGTGCCAGCAGTGATACAGGGAAACTCGGAAACACCATATATTTT. The chain joins TRBV12-3 or TRBV12-4 to TRBJ1-3, with D perhaps matching TRBD1 (6 bases). The V end was cut by 5 bases, the J end by 4 bases, with 15 bases between. There are 15 residues in the CDR3.

The chain combines TRBV29-1 with TRBJ2-7; TRBD2 agrees at 8 bases. This CDR3 spans 13 amino acids. Germline V lookup: CDR1 SQVTM, CDR2 ANQGSEA. Trimming at V came to 4 bases and at J to 2 bases, leaving 4 bases not matched to a gene. The DNA for the CDR3 is TGCAGCGTTGCGGGAGGGCCCACCTACGAGCAGTACTTC. Its translation is CSVAGGPTYEQYF.

V gene TRBV12-3 or TRBV12-4 combines with J gene TRBJ1-4, with D hard to call. Trimming removed 3 bases at V and 5 bases at J, with 10 bases between. The CDR3 totals 14 residues. CDR3 region: CASSLGGWNEKLFF. The CDR3 nucleotides read TGTGCCAGCAGTTTGGGCGGGTGGAATGAAAAACTGTTTTTT.

The rearrangement joins TRBV5-6 to TRBJ2-7; the match to TRBD1 covers 9 bases. Losses at the gene ends were 4 bases for V and 11 bases for J; bases not matched to a gene: 7. The CDR3 contains 12 residues. CDR1 and CDR2 from the germline V gene are SGHDT and YYEEEE. CDR3 nucleotide sequence: TGTGCCAGCAGCATACTCCGGGACAGGGAGTACTTC. It encodes CASSILRDREYF.

This chain links TRBV18 with TRBJ1-3; D not resolved. Germline CDR1 is KGHSH and CDR2 is LQKENI. V was clipped by 2 bases and J by 4 bases, with 12 bases between them. This CDR3 is 15 amino acids long. CDR3: CASSPGVGEGNTIYF. CDR3 DNA sequence: TGTGCCAGCTCACCAGGAGTAGGCGAAGGAAACACCATATATTTT. Supplemented by reference TRBV18 and TRBJ1-3, the full variable domain reads NAGVMQNPRHLVRRRGQEARLRCSPMKGHSHVYWYRQLPEEGLKFMVYLQKENIIDESGMPKERFSAEFPKEGPSILRIQQVVRGDSAAYFCASSPGVGEGNTIYFGEGSWLTVV.

This clonotype was seen more than once but under ten times. The rearrangement links TRBV27 to TRBJ2-5; D not resolved. The CDR3 is 15 residues long. The V gene lost 4 bases and the J gene lost 1 base, with 13 bases spanning the gap. CDR1 and CDR2 (germline): MNHEY, SMNVEV (reference sequence). The CDR3 nucleotides read TGTGCCAGCAGTTCTAAAGGACCCAGCCAAGAGACCCAGTACTTC. This gives the protein CASSSKGPSQETQYF.

V gene TRBV2 combines with J gene TRBJ2-4, with 7 bases fitting TRBD1. Germline V gives CDR1 SNHLY, CDR2 FYNNEI. This CDR3 has 13 amino acids. V trimming: 3 bases; J trimming: 7 bases; junction bases outside the gene matches: 3. The CDR3 nucleotides are TGTGCCAGCAGTGACCTGACAGGGAACATTCAGTACTTC. Its translation: CASSDLTGNIQYF.

This clonotype was found a few times. V and J are TRBV9 and TRBJ1-1; weak D call: TRBD1 (5 bases). Germline loops: CDR1 SGDLS, CDR2 YYNGEE. The CDR3 is 15 residues long. Trimming removed 4 bases at V and 2 bases at J, with 15 bases between. The CDR3 DNA is TGTGCCAGCAGCCTCAGTATCGGGGGAAACACTGAAGCTTTCTTT. It codes for CASSLSIGGNTEAFF.

This clonotype was observed a few times. The CDR3 sequence: CASSQDFFSAGSVGRVSEQYF. The CDR3 DNA is TGCGCCAGCAGCCAAGATTTTTTCTCGGCCGGTTCGGTTGGCAGGGTCTCCGAGCAGTACTTC. V is TRBV4-1 and J is TRBJ2-5; a weak D match, TRBD1 (5 bases). Judging by the DNA end, TRBJ2-7 fits better; the J call may be wrong. The CDR3 is 21 amino acids. Germline V gives CDR1 MGHRA, CDR2 YSYEKL.

V is TRBV6-6 and J is TRBJ2-1; tentatively, D is TRBD1 or TRBD2 (5 bases each). The CDR3 is made up of 15 amino acids. V lost 6 bases, J lost 8 bases, and 20 bases lay in between. Per germline, CDR1 MNHNY and CDR2 SVGAGI (reference sequence). CDR3 in amino acids: CASSPGKGQWDEQFF. The CDR3 DNA reads TGTGCCAGCAGCCCCGGGAAGGGGCAGTGGGATGAGCAGTTCTTC.

This clonotype has just a few counts. V usage is TRBV6-5 and J usage is TRBJ2-5; a possible D gene is TRBD1 (5 bases). Germline CDR1 reads MNHEY; CDR2 reads SVGAGI. V lost 10 bases and J 1 base, leaving 19 bases between the germline ends. The CDR3 extends over 15 amino acids. The CDR3, as DNA: TGTGCCACCCAACGGCGGCAGGGCTTCCAAGAGACCCAGTACTTC. It codes for CATQRRQGFQETQYF.

This clonotype appeared a few times. J is TRBJ2-2 and V is TRBV12-3 or TRBV12-4; D is tentatively TRBD1 or TRBD2 (5 bases each). CDR3 length equals 18 residues. Trimming took 6 bases from V and 1 from J, leaving 21 bases between them. The CDR3 bases are TGTGCCAGCAGCTTGATCCTAGGGGACGTATTGAACACCGGGGAGCTGTTTTTT. This encodes CASSLILGDVLNTGELFF.

This sequence joins TRBV13 and TRBJ2-5; 11 bases align to TRBD2. The CDR3 consists of 17 residues. The V and J ends lost 3 bases and 2 bases, in that order; junction bases with no gene match: 8. Germline V gene sequence: CDR1 PRHDT, CDR2 FYEKMQ (reference sequence). The CDR3 sequence: CASSFRRLAGLQETQYF. For the CDR3, the DNA is TGTGCCAGCAGCTTCAGACGACTAGCGGGGCTACAAGAGACCCAGTACTTC.